This passage covers 17 T cell receptor beta chains from one sample sequenced in a study of post-analysis software for immune sequencing data. Study-level points and caveats: TRBV segments more frequent in patients than in controls numbered five and included TRBV5-6, TRBV5-1 and TRBV20-1.

Carried by the TCR beta cDNA libraries were unique molecular identifiers. TCRdb re-called the PCR reads through MiXCR, storing one row per CDR3 protein. The data hold roughly 650,000 distinct CDR3 sequences, with over 45% observed a single time. Their target antigens are unknown. Sequencing was performed on blood. The source is a girl aged 2 to 10 with multiple sclerosis.

The rearrangement joins TRBV9 to TRBJ2-7; 8 bases align to TRBD2. CDR1 is SGDLS, CDR2 YYNGEE, per germline. Losses at the gene ends were 4 bases for V and 5 bases for J; bases not matched to a gene: 8. This CDR3 has 14 residues. DNA of the CDR3: TGTGCCAGCAGCCTTAGCGGGATGGTCCACGAGCAGTACTTC. Encoded protein: CASSLSGMVHEQYF.

The chain links TRBV11-2 to TRBJ2-5, with 8 bases lining up with TRBD2. Unmatched junction bases numbered 4, after V lost 5 bases and J lost 2 bases. The CDR3 runs 14 residues. In germline, CDR1 is SGHAT, CDR2 FQNNGV. This CDR3 is CASSIAGPQETQYF. The CDR3 bases are TGTGCCAGCAGCATAGCGGGACCTCAAGAGACCCAGTACTTC. Combining the CDR3 with reference TRBV11-2 and TRBJ2-5 gives the whole variable domain EAGVAQSPRYKIIEKRQSVAFWCNPISGHATLYWYQQILGQGPKLLIQFQNNGVVDDSQLPKDRFSAERLKGVDSTLKIQPAKLEDSAVYLCASSIAGPQETQYFGPGTRLLVL.

The V gene is TRBV5-1, the J gene TRBJ2-1; 10 nucleotides match TRBD2. The closer fit of TRBJ2-7 to the DNA end suggests the J call may be wrong. The length of the CDR3 is 15 residues. CDR1 is SGHRS and CDR2 is YFSETQ in the germline V gene. The CDR3 DNA reads as TGCGCCAGCGTAACCGGGACTAGCGCCTACAATGAGCAGTACTTC. It codes for CASVTGTSAYNEQYF.

This clonotype was counted a single time. This chain connects TRBV5-1 to TRBJ2-7; 11 bases line up with TRBD2. The DNA matches TRBJ2-4 better at its end, which makes the J call doubtful. Germline lookup yields CDR1 SGHRS and CDR2 YFSETQ. The CDR3 has 14 residues. CDR3 region: CASSAGTSGNIQYF. As DNA, the CDR3 is TGCGCCAGCAGCGCCGGGACTAGCGGAAACATTCAGTACTTC.

This clonotype has just one count. V and J are TRBV5-1 and TRBJ2-1; 7 nucleotides match TRBD2. The CDR3 sequence is 14 residues long. V shed 3 bases and J 5 bases; nucleotides not matched to a gene: 5. Looked up from germline, CDR1 is SGHRS and CDR2 is YFSETQ. The CDR3 region is CASSWELANNEQFF. CDR3 DNA sequence: TGCGCCAGCAGCTGGGAACTAGCGAACAATGAGCAGTTCTTC.

This clonotype was seen a few times. V is TRBV29-1 and J is TRBJ1-1; TRBD1 matches at 7 bases. The CDR3 is 14 residues long. Germline CDR1 and CDR2: SQVTM and ANQGSEA. Unmatched junction bases numbered 9, after V lost 5 bases and J lost 3 bases. CDR3 in DNA: TGCAGCGTTACACGAGGGGGCGCCGACACTGAAGCTTTCTTT. Its translation: CSVTRGGADTEAFF.

The V and J genes are TRBV7-9 and TRBJ2-1, with 7 bases fitting TRBD2. The CDR3 totals 16 residues. Germline V gene lookup returns CDR1 SEHNR and CDR2 FQNEAQ (reference sequence). J gave up 4 bases and V 2 bases, and 8 bases lay outside the gene matches. The CDR3 loop is CASSLNWDSGYNEQFF. The CDR3 DNA reads as TGTGCCAGCAGCTTAAATTGGGATAGCGGGTACAATGAGCAGTTCTTC.

The J gene is TRBJ1-1, the V gene TRBV12-5; D call uncertain. V was cut by 1 base and J by 5 bases, with 5 bases left in between. The CDR3 is 12 residues long. Per germline, CDR1 LGHNT and CDR2 FRNRAP. The CDR3 is CASGLDETEAFF. CDR3 DNA: TGTGCTAGTGGTTTGGACGAAACTGAAGCTTTCTTT.

This clonotype turned up a few times. The chain uses TRBV29-1 and TRBJ2-3; D may be TRBD1 or TRBD2 (6 bases each). Germline V gene lookup returns CDR1 SQVTM and CDR2 ANQGSEA. V was clipped by 6 bases and J by 0 bases, with 13 bases between them. This CDR3 is built from 14 residues. The CDR3 reads CSVRGLPSTDTQYF. CDR3 sequence (DNA): TGCAGCGTCAGGGGACTTCCCAGCACAGATACGCAGTATTTT.

A word on this clonotype: At one of its ends the junction is not consistent with the germline gene, which may arise from a read error. V and J are TRBV19 and TRBJ2-3; D ambiguous. The CDR3 totals 15 residues. Germline V lookup: CDR1 LNHDA, CDR2 SQIVND (reference sequence). The CDR3 nucleotides read TGTGCCAGTAGGCTTTTGGGAACAGCAACAGATATGCAGTATTTT. Residues: CASRLLGTATDMQYF.

The chain has TRBV6-2 or TRBV6-3 and TRBJ2-1; TRBD2 agrees at 8 bases. Germline values: CDR1 MNHEY, CDR2 SVGEGT. The CDR3 is 16 amino acids. V lost 4 bases to trimming and J lost 4 bases; unmatched junction nucleotides: 9. CDR3 nucleotides: TGTGCCAGCAGTTCTTTGACTAGCGCATCATACAATGAGCAGTTCTTC. Protein product: CASSSLTSASYNEQFF.

In nucleotides, the CDR3 is TGCGCCAGCAGCCAAATAGCGGGAGGGCCGCCCCAGTACTTC. This codes for CASSQIAGGPPQYF. The chain carries TRBV4-1 and TRBJ2-5; TRBD2 agrees at 11 bases. CDR1 is MGHRA and CDR2 is YSYEKL in the germline V gene. CDR3 length: 14 amino acids. The junction had 5 bases not matched to a gene; V was cut back by 2 bases and J by 9 bases.

This clonotype occurred a few times. V and J are TRBV13 and TRBJ2-5, with 8 bases fitting TRBD2. This CDR3 is built from 14 residues. The V and J ends lost 5 bases and 1 base, in that order; junction bases with no gene match: 3. Germline lookup yields CDR1 PRHDT and CDR2 FYEKMQ (reference sequence). The CDR3 region is CASSPGLAQETQYF. The CDR3, as DNA: TGTGCCAGCAGCCCCGGACTAGCCCAAGAGACCCAGTACTTC.

This clonotype was detected only a few times. The V gene is TRBV9, the J gene TRBJ2-1, with D possibly matching TRBD1 (5 bases). The CDR3 is 15 amino acids. V gave up 4 bases and J gave up 2 bases, with 13 bases separating them. Germline values: CDR1 SGDLS, CDR2 YYNGEE. The DNA for the CDR3 is TGTGCCAGCAGCCCTTTTCGACAGACCTACAATGAGCAGTTCTTC. It encodes CASSPFRQTYNEQFF.

The chain uses TRBV18 and TRBJ2-3; D may be TRBD1 (6 bases). The germline gives CDR1 KGHSH, CDR2 LQKENI. Trimming took off 5 bases at V and 3 bases at J, with 12 bases between the two ends. CDR3 size: 14 residues. CDR3 coding DNA: TGTGCCAGCTCATCCGACAGGCTAACAGATACGCAGTATTTT. Its translation is CASSSDRLTDTQYF.

The V call is TRBV29-1, the J call TRBJ2-5, with unresolved D. Germline assignment: CDR1 SQVTM and CDR2 ANQGSEA. This CDR3 region has 15 residues. V gave up 1 base and J gave up 5 bases, with 17 bases separating them. CDR3: CSVEAPAAFRETQYF. The CDR3, as DNA: TGCAGCGTTGAAGCTCCGGCAGCGTTTCGGGAGACCCAGTACTTC. Drawing the rest from reference TRBV29-1 and TRBJ2-5, the complete variable domain is SAVISQKPSRDICQRGTSLTIQCQVDSQVTMMFWYRQQPGQSLTLIATANQGSEATYESGFVIDKFPISRPNLTFSTLTVSNMSPEDSSIYLCSVEAPAAFRETQYFGPGTRLLVL.

This chain connects TRBV29-1 to TRBJ2-3; possibly TRBD2 for D (5 bases). In germline, CDR1 is SQVTM, CDR2 ANQGSEA. Between the trimmed V and J ends, which lost 4 bases and 0 bases, there was a span of 11 bases. CDR3 length: 14 amino acids. CDR3 sequence (DNA): TGCAGCGTTGTAATCCGGGGTAGCACAGATACGCAGTATTTT. Encoded protein: CSVVIRGSTDTQYF.